The 24 T cell receptor beta chains reported below all come from one sample, sequenced in a study of blood T cell repertoires in COVID-19. Here immunoSEQ multiplex PCR was the method, and the copy in TCRdb shows in-frame clones only, minus some. The sample lists about 69,000 clones, roughly 80% occurring once. Specimen: peripheral blood. Every receptor here comes from a woman older than 75 with acute or convalescent COVID-19.

The chain combines TRBV7-8 with TRBJ1-4, with a weak D call TRBD1 (6 bases). Germline assignment: CDR1 SGHVS and CDR2 FQNEAQ. Trimming cost V 5 bases and J 2 bases, with 18 bases left between them. CDR3 size: 17 residues. CDR3 DNA sequence: TGTGCCAGCAGCCTAGAGGGGGGGGGTTTGACTAATGAAAAACTGTTTTTT. Translated, it gives CASSLEGGGLTNEKLFF.

The chain joins TRBV5-1 to TRBJ1-1; 8 nucleotides align to TRBD1. The trim removed 4 bases at V and 2 bases at J, leaving 10 bases unmatched. The CDR3 sequence is 16 residues long. The germline gives CDR1 SGHRS, CDR2 YFSETQ. The CDR3 DNA reads as TGCGCCAGCAGCCCCATGCAGGGGGCGGGAAACACTGAAGCTTTCTTT. The encoded protein is CASSPMQGAGNTEAFF. Full variable domain (outside the CDR3, taken from reference TRBV5-1 and TRBJ1-1): KAGVTQTPRYLIKTRGQQVTLSCSPISGHRSVSWYQQTPGQGLQFLFEYFSETQRNKGNFPGRFSGRQFSNSRSEMNVSTLELGDSALYLCASSPMQGAGNTEAFFGQGTRLTVV.

The chain has TRBV6-5 and TRBJ2-6; 8 bases match TRBD1. The CDR3 loop spans 15 amino acids. The germline V gene encodes CDR1 MNHEY and CDR2 SVGAGI. Germline trimming cut 6 bases from V and 2 bases from J; bases unmatched to any gene: 3. The DNA for the CDR3 is TGTGCCAGCAGGCAGGGGGCCCCTGGGGCCAACGTCCTGACTTTC. Translating gives CASRQGAPGANVLTF.

This chain connects TRBV7-8 to TRBJ1-5; 8 bases fit TRBD1. Germline lookup yields CDR1 SGHVS and CDR2 FQNEAQ. CDR3 length equals 15 residues. V was clipped by 5 bases and J by 4 bases; unmatched bases: 7. CDR3 residues: CASSQDRQGNQPQHF. CDR3 in DNA: TGTGCCAGCAGCCAAGACCGACAGGGGAATCAGCCCCAGCATTTT.

Here the CDR3 DNA reads TGTGCCAGCAGCCCAACAGGGGAGCAGTACTTC. It encodes CASSPTGEQYF. The gene calls are TRBV7-9 and TRBJ2-7, with D maybe TRBD1 (6 bases). CDR1 SEHNR and CDR2 FQNEAQ come from the germline V gene (reference sequence). The CDR3 loop spans 11 amino acids. Between the trimmed V and J ends, which lost 5 bases and 7 bases, there was a span of 9 bases.

V and J are TRBV11-2 and TRBJ2-5; a possible D gene is TRBD1 (8 bases). CDR1 SGHAT and CDR2 FQNNGV come from the germline V gene. The CDR3 has 17 amino acids. V was cut by 0 bases and J by 3 bases, with 17 bases left in between. For the CDR3, the DNA is TGTGCCAGCAGCTTAGATAAGCGGACAGGGACTAAAGAGACCCAGTACTTC. The encoded protein is CASSLDKRTGTKETQYF. Looking up the rest from reference TRBV11-2 and TRBJ2-5 gives the full variable domain: EAGVAQSPRYKIIEKRQSVAFWCNPISGHATLYWYQQILGQGPKLLIQFQNNGVVDDSQLPKDRFSAERLKGVDSTLKIQPAKLEDSAVYLCASSLDKRTGTKETQYFGPGTRLLVL.

This clone showed up just a few times. The chain's CDR3 is CASSLTSVPETGNYNEQFF. The DNA for the CDR3 is TGTGCCAGCAGCTTAACCTCCGTCCCAGAAACAGGGAACTACAATGAGCAGTTCTTC. V and J are TRBV7-3 and TRBJ2-1, with D possibly being TRBD1 (6 bases). This CDR3 has 19 residues. V lost 0 bases to trimming and J lost 3 bases, with 21 bases between them. Germline CDR1 SGHTA, CDR2 FQGTGA.

The chain recombines TRBV7-9 with TRBJ2-1, with 8 bases fitting TRBD2. This CDR3 is 14 amino acids long. Germline CDR1 is SEHNR and CDR2 is FQNEAQ (reference sequence). V lost 6 bases and J lost 9; bases outside the gene matches: 10. The CDR3 region is CASSPEFAGGEQFF. The CDR3 DNA follows: TGTGCCAGCAGTCCCGAGTTCGCGGGGGGTGAGCAGTTCTTC.

The rearrangement uses TRBV19 and TRBJ2-3, with 8 bases matching TRBD1. The germline CDR1 and CDR2 sequences are LNHDA and SQIVND (reference sequence). This CDR3 has 13 residues. V was clipped by 6 bases and J by 1 base; unmatched bases: 0. This CDR3 is CASRTGGTDTQYF. Written as DNA, the CDR3 is TGTGCCAGTAGGACAGGGGGCACAGATACGCAGTATTTT.

In DNA, the CDR3 is TGTGCCAGCAGCCAAGAGCGGTCGAATGGGGGGGCTAATCATACGCAGTATTTT. Its protein is CASSQERSNGGANHTQYF. The J gene is TRBJ2-3, the V gene TRBV3-1 (or the pseudogene TRBV3-2), with a weak D call TRBD2 (7 bases). This CDR3 is 18 amino acids long. Germline V CDR1 and CDR2: LGHDT, YNNKEL (reference sequence). V lost 0 bases to trimming and J lost 7 bases, with 23 bases between them.

V usage is TRBV5-6 and J usage is TRBJ2-7, with D maybe TRBD2 (7 bases). The CDR3 has 16 residues. Per the germline V gene, CDR1 is SGHDT and CDR2 is YYEEEE. Trimming stripped 2 bases from V and 0 bases from J, with 15 bases between. CDR3 DNA sequence: TGTGCCAGCAGCTTCGGGGGGCCCGGACTCTCCTACGAGCAGTACTTC. As protein: CASSFGGPGLSYEQYF.

This clone has a single count. The V call is TRBV3-1 (or the pseudogene TRBV3-2), the J call TRBJ2-1, with D possibly being TRBD2 (5 bases). V was cut by 1 base and J by 7 bases, with 14 bases left in between. Looked up from germline, CDR1 is LGHDT and CDR2 is YNNKEL (reference sequence). The CDR3 has 15 amino acids. CDR3 sequence reads: CASSQGSYSGNEQFF. In nucleotides, the CDR3 is TGTGCCAGCAGCCAAGGTTCTTACTCGGGGAATGAGCAGTTCTTC.

V is TRBV11-2 and J is TRBJ1-1; the D gene is possibly TRBD1 (6 bases). CDR3 size: 13 residues. The V end was cut by 0 bases, the J end by 12 bases, with 14 bases between. Germline V gene lookup returns CDR1 SGHAT and CDR2 FQNNGV. The CDR3 nucleotides are TGTGCCAGCAGCTTAGATCGGCAGGGGTTGTCTTTCTTT. Translated: CASSLDRQGLSFF. Filled out from reference TRBV11-2 and TRBJ1-1, the complete variable domain reads EAGVAQSPRYKIIEKRQSVAFWCNPISGHATLYWYQQILGQGPKLLIQFQNNGVVDDSQLPKDRFSAERLKGVDSTLKIQPAKLEDSAVYLCASSLDRQGLSFFGQGTRLTVV.

This chain connects TRBV2 to TRBJ1-1; tentative D call: TRBD1 (6 bases). Trimming removed 7 bases at V and 6 bases at J, with 12 bases between. This CDR3 has 12 amino acids. The germline CDR1 and CDR2 sequences are SNHLY and FYNNEI. Here the CDR3 reads CASIEGVAEAFF. CDR3 nucleotides: TGTGCCAGCATCGAGGGGGTTGCTGAAGCTTTCTTT.

The rearrangement joins TRBV12-5 to TRBJ1-4, with 8 bases aligning to TRBD1. This CDR3 spans 13 amino acids. Trimming at V came to 5 bases and at J to 8 bases, leaving 4 bases not matched to a gene. The germline V gene has CDR1 LGHNT and CDR2 FRNRAP. This CDR3 reads CASGTDRVEKLFF. DNA of the CDR3: TGTGCTAGTGGTACGGACAGGGTCGAAAAACTGTTTTTT.

V is TRBV10-2 and J is TRBJ1-2; TRBD1 aligns across 7 bases. CDR1 is WSHSY and CDR2 is SAAADI in the germline V gene. CDR3 size: 13 residues. The V gene end was trimmed by 6 bases and the J gene end by 2 bases; junction bases not matched to a gene: 3. The CDR3 spells CASREQGNYGYTF. DNA of the CDR3: TGCGCCAGCAGGGAACAGGGGAACTATGGCTACACCTTC.

The genes are TRBV6-4 and TRBJ2-5, with 9 bases that match TRBD1. V shed 8 bases and J 6 bases; nucleotides not matched to a gene: 25. Germline CDR1 MRHNA, CDR2 SNTAGT. This CDR3 contains 19 residues. The CDR3 DNA reads as TGTGCCAGCCACGATGGGCAGTCGGACAGGGGTATTTGGGGACAGACCCAGTACTTC. It yields the protein CASHDGQSDRGIWGQTQYF.

V gene TRBV4-1 combines with J gene TRBJ2-3, with D unresolved. CDR3 length: 14 amino acids. V was clipped by 5 bases and J by 0 bases, with 9 bases between them. Germline V lookup: CDR1 MGHRA, CDR2 YSYEKL. CDR3: CASSFLLSTDTQYF. As DNA, the CDR3 is TGCGCCAGCAGCTTCCTTCTTAGCACAGATACGCAGTATTTT.

CDR3 sequence (DNA): TGTGCCAGTAGTGACCTGACAGGGATGGGCGAAAAACTGTTTTTT. As protein: CASSDLTGMGEKLFF. The rearrangement links TRBV19 to TRBJ1-4, with 7 bases lining up with TRBD1. Germline V gives CDR1 LNHDA, CDR2 SQIVND (reference sequence). CDR3 length: 15 residues. Unmatched junction bases numbered 11, after V lost 5 bases and J lost 8 bases.

This clone has just a few counts. The chain has TRBV10-3 and TRBJ1-2; 9 bases are shared with TRBD1. This CDR3 has 14 residues. J was trimmed by 3 bases and V by 6 bases; bases with no gene match: 5. CDR1 is ENHRY, CDR2 SYGVKD, per germline. DNA of the CDR3: TGTGCCATCAGGAGAACAGGGGGCGACTATGGCTACACCTTC. This gives the protein CAIRRTGGDYGYTF.

This clone was detected only once. The gene calls are TRBV5-1 and TRBJ1-5; no firm D call. The germline V gene encodes CDR1 SGHRS and CDR2 YFSETQ. V lost 4 bases to trimming and J lost 3 bases, with 8 bases between them. The CDR3 is made up of 13 amino acids. Here the CDR3 reads CASSLDNNQPQHF. For the CDR3, the DNA is TGCGCCAGCAGCCTTGACAACAATCAGCCCCAGCATTTT.

The DNA for the CDR3 is TGTGCCAGTAGGAGGCAGGGGAACACCGGGGAGCTGTTTTTT. This sequence encodes CASRRQGNTGELFF. The chain recombines TRBV19 with TRBJ2-2; D might be TRBD1 (5 bases). Germline V CDR1 and CDR2: LNHDA, SQIVND (reference sequence). V lost 6 bases and J 1 base, leaving 9 bases between the germline ends. The CDR3 is 14 residues long.

The V call is TRBV12-3 or TRBV12-4, the J call TRBJ2-1, with 9 nucleotides matching TRBD1. The CDR3 consists of 13 residues. The V and J ends lost 5 bases and 6 bases, in that order; junction bases with no gene match: 2. In nucleotides, the CDR3 is TGTGCCAGCAGTCTGGACAGGGGCAATGAGCAGTTCTTC. It yields the protein CASSLDRGNEQFF.

The chain combines TRBV12-3 or TRBV12-4 with TRBJ2-6, with D maybe TRBD2 (5 bases). The CDR3 totals 13 residues. V lost 6 bases, J lost 2 bases, and 5 bases lay in between. In nucleotides, the CDR3 is TGTGCCAGCAGCGGGGCTGGGGCCAACGTCCTGACTTTC. The encoded protein is CASSGAGANVLTF.